This TCR beta chain was identified in a study of blood T cell repertoires in COVID-19. Study background: Some COVID-19 samples were acute and others convalescent; all came from the United States, Italy and Spain. PBMCs, B-cell-depleted T cells, or T cells provided the cDNA or gDNA that made up the material.

As processed by the authors: Cell counts per sample came from amplifying reference gene primers. Assay: immunoSEQ multiplex PCR; the TCRdb copy retains only in-frame clones and omits some. That table supplies the V and J calls and clone size; D and trimming were determined from the DNA. The sample carries 200,000 or so clones, 80% to 90% recorded once. Germline assignment: CDR1 MNHEY and CDR2 SMNVEV (reference sequence). The trim removed 5 bases at V and 6 bases at J, leaving 9 bases unmatched. The CDR3 has 15 residues. The receptor's source is a woman aged 70-85 years with active or convalescent COVID-19. The chain combines TRBV27 with TRBJ2-1; 8 nucleotides match TRBD2. The sample taken for sequencing was peripheral blood. CDR3 amino acids: CASSDSGTWSNEQFF. The CDR3 DNA reads as TGTGCCAGCAGTGATAGCGGGACTTGGAGCAATGAGCAGTTCTTC.